This T cell receptor beta chain originates from a study of blood T cell repertoires in COVID-19. Study as a whole: Material from acute and convalescent COVID-19 was sourced from the United States, Italy and Spain. T cells, B-cell-depleted T cells, or PBMCs provided the cDNA or gDNA that served as material.

Trimming removed 5 bases at V and 7 bases at J, with 12 bases between. Germline V lookup: CDR1 SGHRS, CDR2 YFSETQ. The CDR3 has 12 amino acids. Recruits, aged roughly 18 to 89 years, lived in 24 US areas. Cohorts were assigned according to the clinical history that participants reported. TCRdb's copy holds only in-frame clones and misses some; the assay was immunoSEQ multiplex PCR. This sample yields fewer than 500,000 clones, of which 75% to 90% are seen a single time; 0.95% to 1.3% belongs to the top ten. Sequencing used PBMCs or T cells enriched from blood (not recorded which). This TCR came from a man aged 30-40 years who had recovered from COVID-19. The chain has TRBV5-1 and TRBJ2-5; tentative D call: TRBD1 (8 bases). In DNA, the CDR3 is TGCGCCAGCAGGACAGGGGAGGGGACCCAGTACTTC. Protein: CASRTGEGTQYF.